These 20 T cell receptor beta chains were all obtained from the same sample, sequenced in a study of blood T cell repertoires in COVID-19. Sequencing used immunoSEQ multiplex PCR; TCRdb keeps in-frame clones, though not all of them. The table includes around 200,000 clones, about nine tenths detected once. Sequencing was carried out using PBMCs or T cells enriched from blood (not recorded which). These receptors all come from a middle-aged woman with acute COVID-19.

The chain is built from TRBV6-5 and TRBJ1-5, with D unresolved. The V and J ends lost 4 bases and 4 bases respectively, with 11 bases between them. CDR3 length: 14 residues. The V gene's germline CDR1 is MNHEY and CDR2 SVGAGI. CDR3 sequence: CASSWTTGNQPQHF. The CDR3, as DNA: TGTGCCAGCAGTTGGACGACGGGAAATCAGCCCCAGCATTTT.

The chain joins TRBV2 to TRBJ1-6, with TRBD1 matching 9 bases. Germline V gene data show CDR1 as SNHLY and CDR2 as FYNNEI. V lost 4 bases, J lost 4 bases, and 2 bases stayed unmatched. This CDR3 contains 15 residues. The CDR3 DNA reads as TGTGCCAGCAGTGCGACAGGGGGATATAATTCACCCCTCCACTTT. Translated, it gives CASSATGGYNSPLHF.

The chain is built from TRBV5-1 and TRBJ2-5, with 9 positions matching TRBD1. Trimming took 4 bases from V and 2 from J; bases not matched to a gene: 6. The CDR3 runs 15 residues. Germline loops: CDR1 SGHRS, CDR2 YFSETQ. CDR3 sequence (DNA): TGCGCCAGCAGCACGGGACAGGGATTACAAGAGACCCAGTACTTC. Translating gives CASSTGQGLQETQYF.

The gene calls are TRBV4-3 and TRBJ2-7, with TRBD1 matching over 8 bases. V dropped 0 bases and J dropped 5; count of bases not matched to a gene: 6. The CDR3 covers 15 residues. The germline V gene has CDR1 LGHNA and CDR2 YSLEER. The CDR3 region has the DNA TGCGCCAGCAGCCAAGATCTTGGGACAGGCCACGAGCAGTACTTC. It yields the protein CASSQDLGTGHEQYF.

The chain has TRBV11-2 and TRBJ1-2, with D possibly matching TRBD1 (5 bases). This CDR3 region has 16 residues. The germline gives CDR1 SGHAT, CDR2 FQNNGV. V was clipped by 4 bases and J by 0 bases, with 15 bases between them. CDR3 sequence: CASSWASGTSNYGYTF. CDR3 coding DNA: TGTGCCAGCAGCTGGGCCTCGGGGACTTCTAACTATGGCTACACCTTC.

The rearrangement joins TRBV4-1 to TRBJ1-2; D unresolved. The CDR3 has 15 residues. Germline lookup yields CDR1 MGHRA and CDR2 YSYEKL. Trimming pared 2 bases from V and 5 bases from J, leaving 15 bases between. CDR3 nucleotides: TGCGCCAGCAGCCAACCCCTCTCAGAGGGTTATGGCTACACCTTC. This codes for CASSQPLSEGYGYTF.

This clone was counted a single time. The CDR3 DNA reads as TGCGCCAGCAGCTTGGGGGGGACAGCTGAAGCTTTCTTT. Its protein product is CASSLGGTAEAFF. The chain recombines TRBV5-1 with TRBJ1-1, with 7 bases that match TRBD1. The germline V gene has CDR1 SGHRS and CDR2 YFSETQ. J was trimmed by 6 bases and V by 0 bases; bases with no gene match: 2. The CDR3 is 13 residues long.

CDR3 region: CASSSAGSTYEQYF. DNA of the CDR3: TGTGCCAGCAGCTCGGCCGGGAGCACCTACGAGCAGTACTTC. The rearrangement uses TRBV7-9 and TRBJ2-7, with D perhaps matching TRBD2 (6 bases). Germline CDR1 reads SEHNR; CDR2 reads FQNEAQ (reference sequence). The CDR3 totals 14 residues. V dropped 4 bases and J dropped 2 bases, with 12 bases sitting between them.

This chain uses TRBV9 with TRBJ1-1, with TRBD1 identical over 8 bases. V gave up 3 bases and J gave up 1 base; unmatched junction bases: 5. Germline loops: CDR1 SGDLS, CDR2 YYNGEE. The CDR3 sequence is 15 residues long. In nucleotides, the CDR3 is TGTGCCAGCAGCGAATCCGGGACAGGGAACACTGAAGCTTTCTTT. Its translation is CASSESGTGNTEAFF.

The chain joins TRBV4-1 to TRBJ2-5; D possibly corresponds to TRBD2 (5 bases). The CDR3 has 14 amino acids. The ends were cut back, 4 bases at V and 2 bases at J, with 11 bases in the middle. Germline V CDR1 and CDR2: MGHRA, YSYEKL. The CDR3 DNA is TGCGCCAGCAGCCGGACTCCGGAGCAAGAGACCCAGTACTTC. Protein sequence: CASSRTPEQETQYF.

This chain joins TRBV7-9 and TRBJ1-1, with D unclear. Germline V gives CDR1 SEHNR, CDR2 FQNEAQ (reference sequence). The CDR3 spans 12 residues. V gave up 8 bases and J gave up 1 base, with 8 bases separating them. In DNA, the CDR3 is TGTGCCAGCCGAACAGAGAACACTGAAGCTTTCTTT. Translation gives CASRTENTEAFF. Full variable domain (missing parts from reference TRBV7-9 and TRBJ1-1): DTGVSQNPRHKITKRGQNVTFRCDPISEHNRLYWYRQTLGQGPEFLTYFQNEAQLEKSRLLSDRFSAERPKGSFSTLEIQRTEQGDSAMYLCASRTENTEAFFGQGTRLTVV.

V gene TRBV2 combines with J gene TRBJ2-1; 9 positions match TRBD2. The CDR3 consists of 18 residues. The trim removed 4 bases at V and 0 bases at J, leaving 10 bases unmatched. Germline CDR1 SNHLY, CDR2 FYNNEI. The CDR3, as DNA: TGTGCCAGCAGTGTAAAGCGGGGGGAAACTAACTCCTACAATGAGCAGTTCTTC. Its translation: CASSVKRGETNSYNEQFF.

CDR3 sequence (DNA): TGTGCCAGTACAGGGCTAGGGACACCCCTCCACTTT. It codes for CASTGLGTPLHF. This rearrangement joins TRBV19 to TRBJ1-6, with D perhaps TRBD1 (5 bases). The germline V gene has CDR1 LNHDA and CDR2 SQIVND (reference sequence). This CDR3 spans 12 amino acids. The ends were cut back, 7 bases at V and 11 bases at J, with 12 bases in the middle.

Here the CDR3 reads CASSLNLAGVSGETQYF. In DNA, the CDR3 is TGTGCCAGCAGCTTGAACCTAGCGGGGGTTTCGGGGGAGACCCAGTACTTC. The chain carries TRBV11-2 and TRBJ2-5; 10 positions match TRBD2. The junction had 12 bases not matched to a gene; V was cut back by 3 bases and J by 5 bases. The length of the CDR3 is 17 residues. Germline V gene data show CDR1 as SGHAT and CDR2 as FQNNGV.

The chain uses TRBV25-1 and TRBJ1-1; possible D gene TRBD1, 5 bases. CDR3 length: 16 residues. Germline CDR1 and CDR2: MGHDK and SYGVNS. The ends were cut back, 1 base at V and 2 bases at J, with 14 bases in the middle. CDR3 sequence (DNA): TGTGCCAGCAGTGAATCAAGGGTCAGGGCAAACACTGAAGCTTTCTTT. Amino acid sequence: CASSESRVRANTEAFF. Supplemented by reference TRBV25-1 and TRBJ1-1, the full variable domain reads EADIYQTPRYLVIGTGKKITLECSQTMGHDKMYWYQQDPGMELHLIHYSYGVNSTEKGDLSSESTVSRIRTEHFPLTLESARPSHTSQYLCASSESRVRANTEAFFGQGTRLTVV.

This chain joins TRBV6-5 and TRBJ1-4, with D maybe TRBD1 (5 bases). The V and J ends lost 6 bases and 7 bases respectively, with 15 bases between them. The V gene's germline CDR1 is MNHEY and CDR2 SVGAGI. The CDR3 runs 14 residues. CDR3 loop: CASRKTAGGEKLFF. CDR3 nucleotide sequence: TGTGCCAGCAGGAAGACAGCGGGTGGTGAAAAACTGTTTTTT.

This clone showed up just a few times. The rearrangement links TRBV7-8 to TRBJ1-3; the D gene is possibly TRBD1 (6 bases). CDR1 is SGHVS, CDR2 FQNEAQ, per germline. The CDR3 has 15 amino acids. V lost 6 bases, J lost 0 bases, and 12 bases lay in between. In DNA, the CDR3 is TGTGCCAGCAGATCTACAGGGCTCTCTGGAAACACCATATATTTT. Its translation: CASRSTGLSGNTIYF.

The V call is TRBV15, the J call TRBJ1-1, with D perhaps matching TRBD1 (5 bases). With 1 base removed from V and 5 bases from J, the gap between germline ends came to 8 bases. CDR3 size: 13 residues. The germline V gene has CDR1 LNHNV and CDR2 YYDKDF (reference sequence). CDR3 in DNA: TGTGCCACCAGCAGAGGCGGGGGGACTGAAGCTTTCTTT. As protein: CATSRGGGTEAFF.

CDR3 in amino acids: CASSRTGGLNYGYTF. In DNA form, the CDR3 reads TGTGCCAGCAGCCGGACCGGGGGGCTAAACTATGGCTACACCTTC. The chain recombines TRBV14 with TRBJ1-2, with D maybe TRBD1 (6 bases). The ends were cut back, 4 bases at V and 2 bases at J, with 14 bases in the middle. This CDR3 is 15 amino acids long. Looked up from germline, CDR1 is SGHDN and CDR2 is FVKESK. Full variable domain (missing parts from reference TRBV14 and TRBJ1-2): EAGVTQFPSHSVIEKGQTVTLRCDPISGHDNLYWYRRVMGKEIKFLLHFVKESKQDESGMPNNRFLAERTGGTYSTLKVQPAELEDSGVYFCASSRTGGLNYGYTFGSGTRLTVV.

This CDR3 is CAWSLGHNYEQYV. CDR3 bases: TGTGCCTGGAGTTTGGGACACAACTACGAGCAGTACGTC. The V gene is TRBV30, the J gene TRBJ2-7; D is possibly TRBD1 (6 bases). Germline-derived CDR1 and CDR2 are GTSNPN and SVGIG (reference sequence). The V gene lost 2 bases and the J gene lost 3 bases, with 11 bases spanning the gap. This CDR3 has 13 residues.